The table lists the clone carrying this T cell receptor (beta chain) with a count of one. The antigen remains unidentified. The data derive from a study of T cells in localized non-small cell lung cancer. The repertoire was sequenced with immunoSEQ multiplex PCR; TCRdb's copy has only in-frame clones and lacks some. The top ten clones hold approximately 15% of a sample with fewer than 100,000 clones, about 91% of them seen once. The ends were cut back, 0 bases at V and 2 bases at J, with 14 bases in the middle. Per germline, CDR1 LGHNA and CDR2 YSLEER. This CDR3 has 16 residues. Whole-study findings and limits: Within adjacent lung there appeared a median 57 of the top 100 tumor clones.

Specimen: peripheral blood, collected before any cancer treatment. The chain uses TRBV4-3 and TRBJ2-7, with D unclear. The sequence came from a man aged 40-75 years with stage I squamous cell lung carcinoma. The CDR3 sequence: CASSQELTSYPYEQYF. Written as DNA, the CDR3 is TGCGCCAGCAGCCAAGAGCTTACCAGTTACCCCTACGAGCAGTACTTC.